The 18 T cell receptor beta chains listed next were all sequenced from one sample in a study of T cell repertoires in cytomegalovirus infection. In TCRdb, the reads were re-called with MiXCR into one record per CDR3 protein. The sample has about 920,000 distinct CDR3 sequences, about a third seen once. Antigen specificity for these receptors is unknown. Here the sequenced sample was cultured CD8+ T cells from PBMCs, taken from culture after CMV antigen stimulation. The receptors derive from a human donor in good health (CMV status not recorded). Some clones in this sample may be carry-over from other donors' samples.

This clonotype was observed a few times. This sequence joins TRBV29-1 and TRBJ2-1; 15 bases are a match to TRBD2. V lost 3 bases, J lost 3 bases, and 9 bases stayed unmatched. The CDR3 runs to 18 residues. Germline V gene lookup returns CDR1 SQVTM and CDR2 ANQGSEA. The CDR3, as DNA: TGCAGCGTTGAGGGACTAGCGGGGGGTCATACCCACTACAATGAGCAGTTCTTC. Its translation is CSVEGLAGGHTHYNEQFF.

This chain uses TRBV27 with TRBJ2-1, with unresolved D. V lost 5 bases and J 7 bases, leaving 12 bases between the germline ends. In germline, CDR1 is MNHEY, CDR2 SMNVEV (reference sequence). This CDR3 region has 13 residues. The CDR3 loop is CASSRSDGNEQFF. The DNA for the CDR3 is TGTGCCAGCAGTCGCTCGGATGGGAATGAGCAGTTCTTC.

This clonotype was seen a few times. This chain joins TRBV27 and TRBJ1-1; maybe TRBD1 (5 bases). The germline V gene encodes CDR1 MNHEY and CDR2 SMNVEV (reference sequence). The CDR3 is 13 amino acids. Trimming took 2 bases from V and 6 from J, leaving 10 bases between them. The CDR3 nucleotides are TGTGCCAGCAGTTTAGGGCAGACAGCTGAAGCTTTCTTT. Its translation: CASSLGQTAEAFF.

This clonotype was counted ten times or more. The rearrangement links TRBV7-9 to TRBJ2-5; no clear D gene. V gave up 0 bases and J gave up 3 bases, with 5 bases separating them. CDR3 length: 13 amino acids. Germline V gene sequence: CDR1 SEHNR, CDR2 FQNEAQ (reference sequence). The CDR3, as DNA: TGTGCCAGCAGCTTAGCTAGGGAAGAGACCCAGTACTTC. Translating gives CASSLAREETQYF.

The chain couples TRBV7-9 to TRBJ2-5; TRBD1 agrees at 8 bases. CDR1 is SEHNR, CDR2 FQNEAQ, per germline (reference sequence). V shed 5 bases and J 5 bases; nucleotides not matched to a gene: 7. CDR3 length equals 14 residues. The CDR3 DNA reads TGTGCCAGCAGCCCGGACAGGGAGAGGGAGACCCAGTACTTC. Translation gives CASSPDRERETQYF.

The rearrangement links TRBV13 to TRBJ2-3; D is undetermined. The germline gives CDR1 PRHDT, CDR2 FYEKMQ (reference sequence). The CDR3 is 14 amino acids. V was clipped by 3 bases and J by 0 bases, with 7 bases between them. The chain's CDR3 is CASSLAESTDTQYF. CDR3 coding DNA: TGTGCCAGCAGCTTGGCGGAGAGCACAGATACGCAGTATTTT.

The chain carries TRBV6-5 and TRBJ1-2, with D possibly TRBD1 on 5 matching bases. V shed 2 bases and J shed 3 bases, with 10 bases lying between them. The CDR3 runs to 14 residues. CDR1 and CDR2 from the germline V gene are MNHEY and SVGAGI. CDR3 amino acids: CASSYGADYYGYTF. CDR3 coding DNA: TGTGCCAGCAGTTACGGGGCAGACTACTATGGCTACACCTTC.

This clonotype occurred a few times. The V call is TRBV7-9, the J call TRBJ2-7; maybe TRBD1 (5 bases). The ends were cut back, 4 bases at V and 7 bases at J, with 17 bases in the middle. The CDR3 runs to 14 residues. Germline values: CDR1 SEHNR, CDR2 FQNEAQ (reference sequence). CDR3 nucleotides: TGTGCCAGCAGCTCCAGAAGGGGCCTTCGGGAGCAGTACTTC. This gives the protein CASSSRRGLREQYF.

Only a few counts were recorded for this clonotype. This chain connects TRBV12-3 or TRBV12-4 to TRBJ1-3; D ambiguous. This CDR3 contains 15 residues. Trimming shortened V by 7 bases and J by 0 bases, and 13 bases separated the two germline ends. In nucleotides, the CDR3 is TGTGCCAGCATCTCCCGGCAGGCCTCTGGAAACACCATATATTTT. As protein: CASISRQASGNTIYF.

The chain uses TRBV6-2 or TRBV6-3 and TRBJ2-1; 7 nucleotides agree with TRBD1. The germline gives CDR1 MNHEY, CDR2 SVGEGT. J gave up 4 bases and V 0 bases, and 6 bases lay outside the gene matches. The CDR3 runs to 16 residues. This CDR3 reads CASSYSIGDSYNEQFF. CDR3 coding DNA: TGTGCCAGCAGTTACTCAATAGGGGACAGTTACAATGAGCAGTTCTTC.

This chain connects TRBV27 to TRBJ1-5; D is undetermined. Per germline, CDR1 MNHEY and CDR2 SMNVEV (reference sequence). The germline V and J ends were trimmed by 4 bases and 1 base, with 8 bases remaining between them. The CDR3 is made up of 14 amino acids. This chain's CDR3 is CASSSASSNQPQHF. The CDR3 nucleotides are TGTGCCAGCAGTTCCGCGTCGAGCAATCAGCCCCAGCATTTT.

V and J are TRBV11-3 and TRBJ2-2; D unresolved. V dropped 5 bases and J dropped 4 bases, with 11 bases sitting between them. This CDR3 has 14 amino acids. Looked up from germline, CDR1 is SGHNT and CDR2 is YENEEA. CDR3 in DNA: TGTGCCAGCAGCCGACCTCCGGCCACCGGGGAGCTGTTTTTT. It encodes CASSRPPATGELFF. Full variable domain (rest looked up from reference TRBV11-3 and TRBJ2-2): EAGVVQSPRYKIIEKKQPVAFWCNPISGHNTLYWYLQNLGQGPELLIRYENEEAVDDSQLPKDRFSAERLKGVDSTLKIQPAELGDSAVYLCASSRPPATGELFFGEGSRLTVL.

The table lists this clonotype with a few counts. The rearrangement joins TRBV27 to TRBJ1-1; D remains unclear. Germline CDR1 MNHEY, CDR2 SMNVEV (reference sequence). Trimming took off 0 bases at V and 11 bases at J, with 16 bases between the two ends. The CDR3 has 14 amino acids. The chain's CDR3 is CASSLSSTAGWAFF. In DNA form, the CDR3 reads TGTGCCAGCAGTTTATCCAGCACCGCCGGGTGGGCTTTCTTT.

This CDR3 is CASSLVNRVEAFF. CDR3 bases: TGTGCCAGCAGCTTAGTAAACAGGGTTGAAGCTTTCTTT. This chain links TRBV7-9 with TRBJ1-1; TRBD1 is a possible D gene (6 bases). Looked up from germline, CDR1 is SEHNR and CDR2 is FQNEAQ (reference sequence). V was trimmed by 1 base and J by 7 bases, leaving 10 bases between them. The CDR3 extends over 13 amino acids. Combining the CDR3 with reference TRBV7-9 and TRBJ1-1 gives the whole variable domain DTGVSQNPRHKITKRGQNVTFRCDPISEHNRLYWYRQTLGQGPEFLTYFQNEAQLEKSRLLSDRFSAERPKGSFSTLEIQRTEQGDSAMYLCASSLVNRVEAFFGQGTRLTVV.

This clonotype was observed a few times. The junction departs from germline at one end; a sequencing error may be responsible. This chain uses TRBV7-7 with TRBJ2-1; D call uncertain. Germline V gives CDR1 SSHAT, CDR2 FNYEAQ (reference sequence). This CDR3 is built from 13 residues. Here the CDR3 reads CASSLSVWDEQFF. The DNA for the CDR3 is TGTGCTAGCAGCTTATCGGTTTGGGATGAGCAGTTCTTC.

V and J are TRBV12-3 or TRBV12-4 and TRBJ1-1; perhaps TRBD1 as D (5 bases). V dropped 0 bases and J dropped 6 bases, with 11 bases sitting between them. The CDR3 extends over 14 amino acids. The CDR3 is CASSLARGQPEAFF. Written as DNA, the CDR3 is TGTGCCAGCAGTTTAGCGCGGGGCCAACCTGAAGCTTTCTTT.

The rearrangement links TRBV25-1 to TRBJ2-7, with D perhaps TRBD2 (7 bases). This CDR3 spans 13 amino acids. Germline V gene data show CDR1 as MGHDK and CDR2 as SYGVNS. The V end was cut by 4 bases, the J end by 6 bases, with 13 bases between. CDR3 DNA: TGTGCCAGCAGTGCCAGGGGCGGGAGCGAGCAGTACTTC. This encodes CASSARGGSEQYF.

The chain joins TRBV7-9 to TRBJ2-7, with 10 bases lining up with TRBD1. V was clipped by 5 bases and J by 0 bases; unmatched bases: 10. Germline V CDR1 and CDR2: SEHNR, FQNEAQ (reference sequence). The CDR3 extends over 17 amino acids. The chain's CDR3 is CASSPSGGQGYSYEQYF. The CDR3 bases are TGTGCCAGCAGCCCCTCAGGGGGACAGGGGTACTCCTACGAGCAGTACTTC.